The source of this T cell receptor beta chain is a study of control samples from healthy donors and cancer patients. Sequenced by immunoSEQ multiplex PCR; TCRdb stores in-frame clones only, minus some. The table lists more than 85,000 clones, about 90% of them singletons. Unmatched junction bases numbered 0, after V lost 3 bases and J lost 5 bases. The CDR3 consists of 13 residues. CDR1 and CDR2 (germline): KGHSH, LQKENI. The TCR was taken from a woman aged 18-29 years in good health. The chain recombines TRBV18 with TRBJ1-2; TRBD1 matches at 10 bases. Sample: blood. The CDR3 sequence: CASSPGQGYGYTF. CDR3 nucleotides: TGTGCCAGCTCACCGGGACAGGGGTATGGCTACACCTTC.